The T cell receptor (beta chain) described here comes from a study of cytomegalovirus exposure and HLA in healthy donors. In the study overall: The study's early data release held about 77 million unique TCRs from HLA-typed donors.

This clone was detected a few times. The antigen remains undetermined. Study-wide results and caveats: Accurate prediction of most subjects' HLA-A and HLA-B alleles from TCR beta sequences was reported. Specificity of a few CMV-associated chains for CMV antigens was verified in vitro. When presence/absence was analysed, sequencing depth was taken to be roughly uniform across donors.

Germline CDR1 GTSNPN, CDR2 SVGIG (reference sequence). The CDR3 is 15 residues long. The V segment lost 5 bases and the J segment 3 bases; nucleotides outside the gene matches: 8. Vbeta (60) and Jbeta (13) primers were used in the PCR. Profiled with immunoSEQ multiplex PCR; TCRdb holds only in-frame clones, not every one. Of about 140,000 clones listed, over 75% are singletons. This TCR was recovered from a man aged 45-60 years in good health and CMV-seronegative. The V call is TRBV30, the J call TRBJ2-2, with 8 bases lining up with TRBD2. Sequencing was performed on PBMCs. CDR3 loop: CAWGIAGPYTGELFF. For the CDR3, the DNA is TGTGCCTGGGGAATAGCGGGACCGTACACCGGGGAGCTGTTTTTT.